This T cell receptor beta chain was observed in a study of blood T cell repertoires in COVID-19. Study summary: Italy, Spain and the United States were the sources of the convalescent and acute COVID-19 samples. Sources were T cells, B-cell-depleted T cells, or PBMCs; the material itself was cDNA or gDNA.

Repertoires were generated with immunoSEQ multiplex PCR, while TCRdb's copy carries only in-frame clones and drops some. The data hold around 67,000 clones, with more than 75% observed a single time. Material: peripheral blood. The sequence was collected from a human donor in a cohort sampled during active COVID-19.

The CDR3 spells CASSLIGHRNTEAFF. Here the CDR3 DNA reads TGTGCCAGCAGCTTAATCGGACACAGGAACACTGAAGCTTTCTTT. The gene calls are TRBV7-9 and TRBJ1-1; D is possibly TRBD1 (5 bases). The CDR3 extends over 15 amino acids. Germline V gene lookup returns CDR1 SEHNR and CDR2 FQNEAQ (reference sequence). V was pared by 2 bases and J by 1 base, with 11 bases between.